The rows below give T cell receptor beta chains drawn from one sample of a study of a mutant IDH1 vaccine in newly diagnosed glioma. For these receptors, no antigen is known. Repertoires were generated with immunoSEQ multiplex PCR, while TCRdb's copy carries only in-frame clones and drops some. Of about 60,000 clones in the sample, 70% to 85% were seen once. The material sequenced was PBMCs, taken from a glioma patient whose treatment included an IDH1 peptide vaccine. Receptors were obtained from a man in his thirties or forties with glioma. CDR3s include the opening cysteine and the closing phenylalanine or tryptophan. Each record gives: J gene, D gene, clone size, V gene, CDR3 protein, CDR3 DNA. A D gene is named only where the DNA matches it firmly. Size tells how often a clone was seen (once, few, many) or the class of an expanded clone, and some rows leave it out.

TRBJ2-1 | TRBD1 | few | TRBV14 | CASSRPGQGAWNEQFF | TGTGCCAGCAGCCGACCGGGACAGGGGGCGTGGAATGAGCAGTTCTTC
TRBJ1-1 | . | . | TRBV11-2 | CASSLSIQNTEAFF | TGTGCCAGCAGCTTAAGCATTCAAAACACTGAAGCTTTCTTT
TRBJ2-7 | . | . | TRBV11-3 | CASSLDGIHEQYF | TGTGCCAGCAGCTTAGATGGAATTCACGAGCAGTACTTC
TRBJ1-1 | . | . | TRBV5-6 | CASRIITGTNTEAFF | TGTGCCAGCAGGATAATTACAGGGACGAACACTGAAGCTTTCTTT
TRBJ2-1 | TRBD2 | . | TRBV10-3 | CATRTSGRDEQFF | TGTGCCACTAGGACTAGCGGGAGAGATGAGCAGTTCTTC
TRBJ2-3 | TRBD2 | . | TRBV7-9 | CASSFGGATDTQYF | TGTGCCAGCAGCTTCGGGGGGGCCACAGATACGCAGTATTTT
TRBJ2-5 | TRBD2 | . | TRBV5-1 | CASSPGVSGGPGETQYF | TGCGCCAGCAGCCCCGGAGTGAGCGGGGGGCCCGGGGAGACCCAGTACTTC
TRBJ1-1 | . | . | TRBV18 | CASSPIQQNTEAFF | TGTGCCAGCTCACCCATACAGCAGAACACTGAAGCTTTCTTT
TRBJ2-3 | TRBD2 | . | TRBV5-1 | CASNQREGTDTQYF | TGCGCCAGCAACCAGCGGGAGGGCACAGATACGCAGTATTTT
TRBJ1-6 | . | . | TRBV7-2 | CASSLYRAESPLHF | TGTGCCAGCAGCTTATACAGGGCTGAATCACCCCTCCACTTT
TRBJ2-3 | . | . | TRBV7-2 | CASSLDGNTDTQYF | TGTGCCAGCAGCTTAGATGGTAATACAGATACGCAGTATTTT
TRBJ2-1 | . | . | TRBV11-3 | CASSLGREDNEQFF | TGTGCCAGCAGCTTAGGGCGGGAAGACAATGAGCAGTTCTTC